Below, 5 T cell receptor beta chains from the same sample are listed, as sequenced in a study of blood T cell repertoires in COVID-19. Clones were sequenced by immunoSEQ multiplex PCR, and TCRdb holds only the in-frame ones, with some missing. Of about 280,000 clones in the sample, approximately 91% are singletons; the top ten hold roughly 10%. Sequenced input: peripheral blood. Every receptor here comes from a woman in her 30s with COVID-19, enrolled during active disease.

The J gene is TRBJ2-5, the V gene TRBV27; D unresolved. The ends were cut back, 6 bases at V and 1 base at J, with 9 bases in the middle. CDR3 length: 13 amino acids. Germline V gene lookup returns CDR1 MNHEY and CDR2 SMNVEV (reference sequence). DNA of the CDR3: TGTGCCAGCAGGCCGCTAATCCAAGAGACCCAGTACTTC. Translation: CASRPLIQETQYF.

The CDR3 protein is CASRQGPTSGLAYEQYF. CDR3 in DNA: TGTGCCAGCAGGCAAGGCCCTACTAGCGGTTTAGCCTACGAGCAGTACTTC. V usage is TRBV28 and J usage is TRBJ2-7; 8 positions match TRBD2. CDR1 is MDHEN, CDR2 SYDVKM, per germline. This CDR3 is built from 17 residues. Germline trimming cut 6 bases from V and 2 bases from J; bases unmatched to any gene: 15.

This sequence joins TRBV9 and TRBJ1-4; D gene unclear. The V end lost 0 bases, the J end lost 0 bases, and 6 bases lay between the germline ends. CDR3 length equals 15 residues. Per the germline V gene, CDR1 is SGDLS and CDR2 is YYNGEE. CDR3 sequence: CASSVGHATNEKLFF. The CDR3 DNA follows: TGTGCCAGCAGCGTAGGGCACGCAACTAATGAAAAACTGTTTTTT.

V and J are TRBV2 and TRBJ2-7; D unclear. Trimming removed 4 bases at V and 1 base at J, with 20 bases between. Germline CDR1 and CDR2: SNHLY and FYNNEI. The CDR3 is 17 residues long. The chain's CDR3 is CASSGVDIPNISYEQYF. CDR3 in DNA: TGTGCCAGCAGTGGAGTCGACATCCCCAATATTTCCTACGAGCAGTACTTC.

The CDR3 spells CASSSSEEQYF. In nucleotides, the CDR3 is TGTGCCAGCAGCTCGTCAGAAGAGCAGTACTTC. The chain is built from TRBV7-2 and TRBJ2-7; no clear D gene. CDR3 length equals 11 residues. V lost 4 bases and J 7 bases, leaving 8 bases between the germline ends. Germline V gene sequence: CDR1 SGHTA, CDR2 FQGNSA.